This TCR beta chain was sequenced for a study of cytomegalovirus exposure and HLA in healthy donors. Study-level findings and limits: It was confirmed in vitro that a few of the CMV-associated chains were specific for CMV antigens. In a later analysis, a genetic analysis reported fewer productive-TCR N-insertions in an Asian-associated ancestry cluster than the cohort average.

The CDR3 has 18 amino acids. Looked up from germline, CDR1 is SEHNR and CDR2 is FQNEAQ (reference sequence). As to this clone: Its antigen is not known. Mismatch with germline at one junction end may stem from a read error.

Primers for the PCR totalled 60 Vbeta and 13 Jbeta. Libraries were prepared by immunoSEQ multiplex PCR; TCRdb keeps only in-frame clonotypes and omits some of them. In the table there are 150,000 to 200,000 clones, roughly 80% of which are singletons. Source material: PBMCs. The rearrangement links TRBV7-9 to TRBJ2-6, with TRBD1 as a possible D gene (5 bases). This receptor was identified in a woman in her 30s in good health and CMV-seronegative. The CDR3 region has the DNA TGTGCCAGCAACGGACGGACACTACCTACCTCTGGGGCCAACGGCCTGACTTTC. Translation gives CASNGRTLPTSGANGLTF.